Listed below are T cell receptor beta chains from one sample, sequenced in a study of blood T cells in healthy people across ages. TCRdb analysed the 5' RACE reads with MiXCR anew, one entry per CDR3 protein. In the table there are 800,000 to 1,300,000 distinct CDR3 sequences, 20% to 25% of which are singletons. These same data were also listed under a study on T cells of mothers and their children.

The source material was blood. These receptors were collected from a girl aged 2-10 years in good health. The CDR3 runs from the conserved cysteine through the conserved F or W. Each record gives: J gene, D gene, V gene, clone size, CDR3 protein, CDR3 DNA. A D gene is named only where the DNA matches it firmly. Not all rows give a size; the values are once, few, many and, for expanded clones, a class.

j_call: TRBJ2-7
d_call: -
v_call: TRBV6-2/TRBV6-3
clone_size: -
cdr3_aa: CASEDWVYEQYF
cdr3_nt: TGTGCCAGCGAGGACTGGGTGTACGAGCAGTACTTC

j_call: TRBJ2-7
d_call: -
v_call: TRBV6-2/TRBV6-3
clone_size: few
cdr3_aa: CASSYGGAGYEQYF
cdr3_nt: TGTGCCAGCAGTTACGGGGGCGCGGGGTACGAGCAGTACTTC

j_call: TRBJ1-5
d_call: TRBD1
v_call: TRBV28
clone_size: -
cdr3_aa: CASSFFEGGDQPQHF
cdr3_nt: TGTGCCAGCAGTTTTTTTGAAGGGGGCGATCAGCCCCAGCATTTT

j_call: TRBJ2-7
d_call: TRBD2
v_call: TRBV7-9
clone_size: -
cdr3_aa: CASSSAFLAGGYYEQYF
cdr3_nt: TGTGCCAGCAGCTCCGCCTTCCTAGCGGGGGGTTACTACGAGCAGTACTTC

j_call: TRBJ2-1
d_call: TRBD1
v_call: TRBV20-1
clone_size: few
cdr3_aa: CSATTRDSPKADNEQFF
cdr3_nt: TGCAGTGCTACAACCAGGGACAGCCCAAAAGCGGACAATGAGCAGTTCTTC

j_call: TRBJ1-4
d_call: -
v_call: TRBV29-1
clone_size: -
cdr3_aa: CSVAGGPRANEKLFF
cdr3_nt: TGCAGCGTTGCGGGGGGGCCAAGGGCTAATGAAAAACTGTTTTTT

j_call: TRBJ2-5
d_call: -
v_call: TRBV6-5
clone_size: few
cdr3_aa: CASRQGSEFF
cdr3_nt: TGTGCCAGCAGGCAGGGAAGTGAGTTCTTC

j_call: TRBJ2-2
d_call: -
v_call: TRBV20-1
clone_size: -
cdr3_aa: CSARAKGTNTGELFF
cdr3_nt: TGCAGTGCTAGAGCCAAGGGTACGAACACCGGGGAGCTGTTTTTT

j_call: TRBJ2-1
d_call: TRBD2
v_call: TRBV5-1
clone_size: few
cdr3_aa: CASSGGLFNEQFF
cdr3_nt: TGCGCCAGCAGTGGGGGACTATTCAATGAGCAGTTCTTC

j_call: TRBJ2-7
d_call: -
v_call: TRBV2
clone_size: few
cdr3_aa: CASNTLTYEQYF
cdr3_nt: TGTGCCAGCAATACGCTCACTTACGAGCAGTACTTC

j_call: TRBJ2-1
d_call: TRBD2
v_call: TRBV12-3/TRBV12-4
clone_size: -
cdr3_aa: CASSSGLAGGPNEQFF
cdr3_nt: TGTGCCAGCAGTTCCGGGCTAGCGGGAGGGCCGAATGAGCAGTTCTTC

j_call: TRBJ2-2
d_call: -
v_call: TRBV20-1
clone_size: -
cdr3_aa: CSGRTRTGELFF
cdr3_nt: TGCAGTGGGCGCACACGGACCGGGGAGCTGTTTTTT

j_call: TRBJ2-7
d_call: -
v_call: TRBV27
clone_size: -
cdr3_aa: CASSLIGVTGTIYEQYF
cdr3_nt: TGTGCCAGCAGTTTAATAGGTGTAACAGGGACGATCTACGAGCAGTACTTC

j_call: TRBJ2-5
d_call: TRBD2
v_call: TRBV7-2
clone_size: -
cdr3_aa: CASSVTSGRETQYF
cdr3_nt: TGTGCCAGCAGCGTAACTAGCGGGCGGGAGACCCAGTACTTC

j_call: TRBJ2-5
d_call: TRBD1
v_call: TRBV9
clone_size: -
cdr3_aa: CASSLRDRRETQYF
cdr3_nt: TGTGCCAGCAGCCTAAGGGACAGGAGGGAGACCCAGTACTTC

j_call: TRBJ2-2
d_call: TRBD2
v_call: TRBV24-1
clone_size: few
cdr3_aa: CATSDFGLAVNTGELFF
cdr3_nt: TGTGCCACCAGTGATTTCGGGCTAGCGGTGAACACCGGGGAGCTGTTTTTT

j_call: TRBJ1-5
d_call: -
v_call: TRBV24-1
clone_size: -
cdr3_aa: CATGMGPSDQPQHF
cdr3_nt: TGTGCCACCGGCATGGGGCCAAGCGATCAGCCCCAGCATTTT

j_call: TRBJ2-3
d_call: TRBD2
v_call: TRBV11-2
clone_size: -
cdr3_aa: CASSLGGSPDTQYF
cdr3_nt: TGTGCCAGCAGCTTGGGGGGGTCTCCAGATACGCAGTATTTT

j_call: TRBJ2-3
d_call: -
v_call: TRBV9
clone_size: many
cdr3_aa: CASSVWDFTDTQYF
cdr3_nt: TGTGCCAGCAGCGTGTGGGACTTCACAGATACGCAGTATTTT

j_call: TRBJ1-4
d_call: TRBD1
v_call: TRBV23-1
clone_size: -
cdr3_aa: CASSQSSGGNEKLFF
cdr3_nt: TGCGCCAGCAGTCAATCATCAGGGGGAAATGAAAAACTGTTTTTT

j_call: TRBJ2-7
d_call: -
v_call: TRBV29-1
clone_size: few
cdr3_aa: CSVESGRLYEQYF
cdr3_nt: TGCAGCGTTGAATCCGGGAGACTCTACGAGCAGTACTTC

j_call: TRBJ2-3
d_call: -
v_call: TRBV7-3
clone_size: few
cdr3_aa: CASSLVTGTQYF
cdr3_nt: TGTGCCAGCAGTTTAGTCACCGGTACGCAGTATTTT

j_call: TRBJ2-5
d_call: -
v_call: TRBV20-1
clone_size: -
cdr3_aa: CNAREGTYEETQYF
cdr3_nt: TGCAATGCTAGAGAAGGCACCTACGAAGAGACCCAGTACTTC

j_call: TRBJ1-1
d_call: -
v_call: TRBV21-1
clone_size: -
cdr3_aa: CASLGLVGAVF
cdr3_nt: TGTGCCAGCCTCGGTCTAGTGGGAGCTGTCTTT

j_call: TRBJ2-1
d_call: -
v_call: TRBV11-2
clone_size: -
cdr3_aa: CASSLEAAALGNEQFF
cdr3_nt: TGTGCCAGCAGCTTGGAAGCGGCCGCACTAGGGAATGAGCAGTTCTTC

j_call: TRBJ1-2
d_call: TRBD1
v_call: TRBV12-3/TRBV12-4
clone_size: few
cdr3_aa: CASSFSGQGNGYTF
cdr3_nt: TGTGCCAGCAGTTTTTCGGGACAGGGAAATGGCTACACCTTC

j_call: TRBJ2-6
d_call: TRBD1
v_call: TRBV9
clone_size: -
cdr3_aa: CASSAPTGDRAGANVLTF
cdr3_nt: TGTGCCAGCAGCGCACCTACAGGGGACCGCGCTGGGGCCAACGTCCTGACTTTC

j_call: TRBJ1-4
d_call: TRBD1
v_call: TRBV15
clone_size: -
cdr3_aa: CATSRDGTGREKLFF
cdr3_nt: TGTGCCACCAGCAGAGATGGGACAGGTCGGGAAAAACTGTTTTTT

j_call: TRBJ2-5
d_call: -
v_call: TRBV20-1
clone_size: -
cdr3_aa: CSARDQTVSETQYF
cdr3_nt: TGCAGTGCTAGAGATCAGACAGTTTCGGAGACCCAGTACTTC

j_call: TRBJ1-2
d_call: TRBD1
v_call: TRBV4-2
clone_size: -
cdr3_aa: CASSQDSGQAGGYTF
cdr3_nt: TGTGCCAGCAGCCAAGATTCGGGACAGGCGGGTGGCTACACCTTC

j_call: TRBJ2-4
d_call: -
v_call: TRBV2
clone_size: -
cdr3_aa: CASSYGTAPNIQYF
cdr3_nt: TGTGCCAGCAGTTACGGGACTGCCCCTAACATTCAGTACTTC

j_call: TRBJ1-1
d_call: -
v_call: TRBV2
clone_size: many
cdr3_aa: CASRGPGVMNTEAFF
cdr3_nt: TGTGCCAGCAGGGGGCCAGGGGTAATGAACACTGAAGCTTTCTTT

j_call: TRBJ2-1
d_call: -
v_call: TRBV27
clone_size: few
cdr3_aa: CASKPAPMGEYNEQFF
cdr3_nt: TGTGCCAGCAAACCGGCCCCGATGGGGGAATACAATGAGCAGTTCTTC

j_call: TRBJ2-1
d_call: TRBD2
v_call: TRBV7-8
clone_size: -
cdr3_aa: CASSFSGGSSYNEQFF
cdr3_nt: TGTGCCAGCAGCTTTAGCGGGGGAAGCTCCTACAATGAGCAGTTCTTC

j_call: TRBJ2-1
d_call: TRBD2
v_call: TRBV6-1
clone_size: few
cdr3_aa: CASSFPTSGGAGEQFF
cdr3_nt: TGTGCCAGCAGCTTCCCGACTAGCGGGGGGGCCGGTGAGCAGTTCTTC

j_call: TRBJ2-7
d_call: -
v_call: TRBV6-4
clone_size: few
cdr3_aa: CASSDSVRGILYEQYF
cdr3_nt: TGTGCCAGCAGTGACTCAGTCAGGGGTATATTATACGAGCAGTACTTC

j_call: TRBJ2-7
d_call: TRBD2
v_call: TRBV7-3
clone_size: -
cdr3_aa: CASSLTSSGPYEQYF
cdr3_nt: TGTGCCAGCAGTCTAACGTCTAGCGGTCCCTACGAGCAGTACTTC

j_call: TRBJ1-4
d_call: -
v_call: TRBV7-9
clone_size: -
cdr3_aa: CASKGRTDREKLFF
cdr3_nt: TGTGCCAGCAAGGGGAGAACAGACCGTGAAAAACTGTTTTTT

j_call: TRBJ2-1
d_call: -
v_call: TRBV6-6
clone_size: -
cdr3_aa: CASSYLDRSSYNEQFF
cdr3_nt: TGTGCCAGCAGTTACCTGGACAGAAGCTCCTACAATGAGCAGTTCTTC

j_call: TRBJ2-3
d_call: -
v_call: TRBV7-8
clone_size: -
cdr3_aa: CASREGITDTQYF
cdr3_nt: TGTGCCAGCAGAGAAGGGATCACAGATACGCAGTATTTT

j_call: TRBJ1-5
d_call: -
v_call: TRBV28
clone_size: -
cdr3_aa: CASSEISGTGNQPQHF
cdr3_nt: TGTGCCAGCAGCGAAATTTCAGGGACGGGCAATCAGCCCCAGCATTTT

j_call: TRBJ2-7
d_call: -
v_call: TRBV2
clone_size: few
cdr3_aa: CASAFSITYEQYF
cdr3_nt: TGTGCCAGCGCTTTCTCTATTACCTACGAGCAGTACTTC

j_call: TRBJ2-7
d_call: TRBD1
v_call: TRBV10-3
clone_size: -
cdr3_aa: CATRTGTGSHEQYF
cdr3_nt: TGTGCCACCAGAACCGGGACAGGTTCCCACGAGCAGTACTTC

j_call: TRBJ2-2
d_call: TRBD2
v_call: TRBV11-2
clone_size: -
cdr3_aa: CASSFLGGGTGELFF
cdr3_nt: TGTGCCAGCAGCTTTCTCGGGGGAGGGACCGGGGAGCTGTTTTTT

j_call: TRBJ2-7
d_call: TRBD1
v_call: TRBV6-2/TRBV6-3
clone_size: few
cdr3_aa: CASSATGELYEQYF
cdr3_nt: TGTGCCAGCAGCGCTACAGGGGAGCTCTACGAGCAGTACTTC

j_call: TRBJ1-2
d_call: -
v_call: TRBV29-1
clone_size: -
cdr3_aa: CSVETVQAGGYTF
cdr3_nt: TGCAGCGTTGAGACGGTGCAGGCGGGAGGCTACACCTTC

j_call: TRBJ1-2
d_call: TRBD1
v_call: TRBV12-3/TRBV12-4
clone_size: few
cdr3_aa: CASRGERTGSGYTF
cdr3_nt: TGTGCCAGCAGAGGAGAGAGGACAGGATCCGGCTACACCTTC

j_call: TRBJ2-5
d_call: -
v_call: TRBV6-6
clone_size: -
cdr3_aa: CASKKGWIQETQYF
cdr3_nt: TGTGCCAGCAAAAAGGGTTGGATTCAAGAGACCCAGTACTTC

j_call: TRBJ2-7
d_call: -
v_call: TRBV28
clone_size: -
cdr3_aa: CASSLFGEREEQYF
cdr3_nt: TGTGCCAGCAGTTTATTCGGGGAGCGTGAAGAGCAGTACTTC

j_call: TRBJ2-1
d_call: -
v_call: TRBV7-9
clone_size: -
cdr3_aa: CASSLAVRLDEQFF
cdr3_nt: TGTGCCAGCAGCTTAGCTGTCCGTTTGGATGAGCAGTTCTTC

j_call: TRBJ1-1
d_call: -
v_call: TRBV6-5
clone_size: few
cdr3_aa: CASSSIIPTEAFF
cdr3_nt: TGTGCCAGCAGTTCAATAATACCTACTGAAGCTTTCTTT

j_call: TRBJ2-5
d_call: -
v_call: TRBV7-3
clone_size: few
cdr3_aa: CASSPGHETRQYF
cdr3_nt: TGTGCCAGCAGCCCCGGCCACGAAACGAGGCAGTACTTC

j_call: TRBJ2-1
d_call: TRBD2
v_call: TRBV7-9
clone_size: few
cdr3_aa: CASSYWREKSPNEQFF
cdr3_nt: TGTGCCAGCAGCTACTGGCGGGAGAAGTCCCCCAATGAGCAGTTCTTC

j_call: TRBJ2-5
d_call: -
v_call: TRBV20-1
clone_size: many
cdr3_aa: CSARESRQFQETQYF
cdr3_nt: TGCAGTGCTAGAGAGAGTCGACAGTTCCAAGAGACCCAGTACTTC

j_call: TRBJ2-5
d_call: -
v_call: TRBV12-3/TRBV12-4
clone_size: -
cdr3_aa: CATELWEETQYF
cdr3_nt: TGTGCCACCGAATTATGGGAAGAGACCCAGTACTTC

j_call: TRBJ2-5
d_call: TRBD1
v_call: TRBV28
clone_size: -
cdr3_aa: CASDRDKVGETQYF
cdr3_nt: TGTGCCAGTGACAGGGACAAGGTGGGCGAGACCCAGTACTTC

j_call: TRBJ2-1
d_call: TRBD2
v_call: TRBV5-1
clone_size: -
cdr3_aa: CASSLISGGSGGEQFF
cdr3_nt: TGCGCCAGCAGCTTGATCAGCGGGGGGTCGGGGGGTGAGCAGTTCTTC